The 7 T cell receptor beta chains presented below share a single source sample, sequenced in a study of blood T cell repertoires in COVID-19. TCRdb keeps only in-frame clones here, not all; method: immunoSEQ multiplex PCR. The sample holds approximately 60,000 clones; about 80% are singletons and the top ten take 3% to 4.5%. Sequenced: peripheral blood. These TCRs come from a woman aged 80 or older with acute or convalescent COVID-19.

This clone showed up just once. This chain links TRBV7-3 with TRBJ2-7; 13 bases line up with TRBD2. Germline loops: CDR1 SGHTA, CDR2 FQGTGA. V lost 5 bases and J lost 5; bases outside the gene matches: 6. The CDR3 is 15 amino acids. Here the CDR3 DNA reads TGTGCCAGCAGCGCAGGACTAGCGGGGGTCCACGAGCAGTACTTC. This sequence encodes CASSAGLAGVHEQYF.

The chain employs TRBV15 and TRBJ2-1; 8 bases are shared with TRBD2. V trimming: 0 bases; J trimming: 3 bases; junction bases outside the gene matches: 4. The CDR3 length is 16 residues. CDR1 and CDR2 (germline): LNHNV, YYDKDF (reference sequence). The CDR3 spells CATSREGLAFYNEQFF. CDR3 DNA sequence: TGTGCCACCAGCAGAGAAGGACTAGCCTTCTACAATGAGCAGTTCTTC.

The chain uses TRBV4-2 and TRBJ1-1; a possible D gene is TRBD1 (5 bases). Germline CDR1 is LGHNA and CDR2 is YNFKEQ. With 0 bases removed from V and 5 bases from J, the gap between germline ends came to 13 bases. The CDR3 has 15 residues. For the CDR3, the DNA is TGTGCCAGCAGCCAAGATCCCCCAGGGCAGACTGAAGCTTTCTTT. As protein: CASSQDPPGQTEAFF.

This chain connects TRBV28 to TRBJ1-1, with 8 bases matching TRBD1. Germline CDR1 MDHEN, CDR2 SYDVKM. Germline trimming cut 5 bases from V and 2 bases from J; bases unmatched to any gene: 4. The CDR3 sequence is 14 residues long. CDR3 region: CASSGGQVNTEAFF. CDR3 sequence (DNA): TGTGCCAGCAGTGGGGGACAGGTCAACACTGAAGCTTTCTTT.

V is TRBV24-1 and J is TRBJ1-2; possible D gene TRBD1, 5 bases. The CDR3 contains 14 residues. Germline-derived CDR1 and CDR2 are KGHDR and SFDVKD. Trimming took 6 bases from V and 3 from J, leaving 13 bases between them. CDR3 bases: TGTGCCACCAGTACTGACAGCAGGGACTATGGCTACACCTTC. This encodes CATSTDSRDYGYTF.

CDR3 residues: CASSLQGQRQPQHF. CDR3 in DNA: TGTGCCAGCAGCCTCCAAGGACAAAGACAGCCCCAGCATTTT. The V gene is TRBV9, the J gene TRBJ1-5; TRBD1 is a possible D gene (5 bases). CDR3 size: 14 residues. V shed 4 bases and J shed 7 bases, with 15 bases lying between them. Per germline, CDR1 SGDLS and CDR2 YYNGEE.

In its sample, this clone was seen once. The genes are TRBV19 and TRBJ2-5; 8 nucleotides agree with TRBD1. V trimming: 5 bases; J trimming: 5 bases; junction bases outside the gene matches: 4. This CDR3 has 13 amino acids. Germline values: CDR1 LNHDA, CDR2 SQIVND (reference sequence). The CDR3 DNA sequence: TGTGCCAGTAGTCCAGGGGGCCGGGAGACCCAGTACTTC. Its translation: CASSPGGRETQYF. Based on the CDR3 plus reference TRBV19 and TRBJ2-5, the full variable domain is DGGITQSPKYLFRKEGQNVTLSCEQNLNHDAMYWYRQDPGQGLRLIYYSQIVNDFQKGDIAEGYSVSREKKESFPLTVTSAQKNPTAFYLCASSPGGRETQYFGPGTRLLVL.